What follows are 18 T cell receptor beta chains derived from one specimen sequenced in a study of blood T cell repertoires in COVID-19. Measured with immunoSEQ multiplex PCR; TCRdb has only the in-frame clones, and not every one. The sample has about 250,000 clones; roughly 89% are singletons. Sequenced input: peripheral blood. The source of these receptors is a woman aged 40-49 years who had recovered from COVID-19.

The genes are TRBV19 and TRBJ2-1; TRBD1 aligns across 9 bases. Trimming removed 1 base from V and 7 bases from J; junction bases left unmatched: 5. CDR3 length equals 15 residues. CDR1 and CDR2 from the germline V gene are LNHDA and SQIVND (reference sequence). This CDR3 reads CASSIGGTGLNEQFF. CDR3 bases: TGTGCCAGTAGTATAGGGGGGACAGGGCTGAATGAGCAGTTCTTC.

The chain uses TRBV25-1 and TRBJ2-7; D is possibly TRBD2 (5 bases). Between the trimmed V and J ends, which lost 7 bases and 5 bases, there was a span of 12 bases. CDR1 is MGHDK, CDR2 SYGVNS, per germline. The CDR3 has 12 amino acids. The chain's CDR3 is CASKLGADEQYF. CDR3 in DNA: TGTGCCAGCAAGCTTGGAGCGGACGAGCAGTACTTC.

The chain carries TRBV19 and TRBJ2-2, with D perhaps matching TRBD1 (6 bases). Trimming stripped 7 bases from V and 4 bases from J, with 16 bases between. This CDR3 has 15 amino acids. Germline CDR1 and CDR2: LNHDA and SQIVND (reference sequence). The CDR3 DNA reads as TGTGCCAGTAACCTGAACAGGGACGGCACCGGGGAGCTGTTTTTT. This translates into CASNLNRDGTGELFF. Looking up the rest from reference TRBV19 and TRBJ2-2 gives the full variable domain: DGGITQSPKYLFRKEGQNVTLSCEQNLNHDAMYWYRQDPGQGLRLIYYSQIVNDFQKGDIAEGYSVSREKKESFPLTVTSAQKNPTAFYLCASNLNRDGTGELFFGEGSRLTVL.

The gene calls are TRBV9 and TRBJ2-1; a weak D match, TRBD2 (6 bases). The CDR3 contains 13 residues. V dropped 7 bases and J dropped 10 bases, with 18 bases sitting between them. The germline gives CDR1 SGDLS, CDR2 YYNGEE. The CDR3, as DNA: TGTGCCAGCCGCCAAACGACTAGTCACGAGCAGTTCTTC. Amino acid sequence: CASRQTTSHEQFF.

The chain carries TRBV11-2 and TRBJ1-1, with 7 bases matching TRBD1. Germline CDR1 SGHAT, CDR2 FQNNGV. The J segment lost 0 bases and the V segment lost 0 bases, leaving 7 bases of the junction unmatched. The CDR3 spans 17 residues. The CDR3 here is CASSLEGGWRLNTEAFF. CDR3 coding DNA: TGTGCCAGCAGCTTAGAAGGGGGCTGGAGGCTGAACACTGAAGCTTTCTTT. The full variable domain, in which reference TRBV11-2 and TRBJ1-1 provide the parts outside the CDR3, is EAGVAQSPRYKIIEKRQSVAFWCNPISGHATLYWYQQILGQGPKLLIQFQNNGVVDDSQLPKDRFSAERLKGVDSTLKIQPAKLEDSAVYLCASSLEGGWRLNTEAFFGQGTRLTVV.

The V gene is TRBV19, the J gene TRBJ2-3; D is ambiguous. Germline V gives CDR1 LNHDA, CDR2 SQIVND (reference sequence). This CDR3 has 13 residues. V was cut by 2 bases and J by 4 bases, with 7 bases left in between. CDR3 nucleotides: TGTGCCAGTAGTATAAGAGAAGCAGATACGCAGTATTTT. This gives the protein CASSIREADTQYF.

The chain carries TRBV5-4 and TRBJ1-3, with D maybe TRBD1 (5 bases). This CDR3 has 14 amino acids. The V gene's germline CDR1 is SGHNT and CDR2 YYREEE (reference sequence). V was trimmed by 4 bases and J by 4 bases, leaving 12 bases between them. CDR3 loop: CASSQMGLGNTIYF. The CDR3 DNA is TGTGCCAGCAGCCAAATGGGACTGGGAAACACCATATATTTT.

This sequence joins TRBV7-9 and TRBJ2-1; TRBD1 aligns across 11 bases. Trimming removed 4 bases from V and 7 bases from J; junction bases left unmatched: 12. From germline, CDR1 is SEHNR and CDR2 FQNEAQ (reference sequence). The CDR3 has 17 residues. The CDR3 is CASSSSRTGGAWNEQFF. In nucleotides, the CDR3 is TGTGCCAGCAGCTCCTCTAGGACAGGGGGCGCGTGGAATGAGCAGTTCTTC.

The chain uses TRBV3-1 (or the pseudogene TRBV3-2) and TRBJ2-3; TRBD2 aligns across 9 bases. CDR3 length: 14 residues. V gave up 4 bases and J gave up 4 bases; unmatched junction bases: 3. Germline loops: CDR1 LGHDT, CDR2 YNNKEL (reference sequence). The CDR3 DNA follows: TGTGCCAGCAGCCTGCGGGGGGGCCCAGATACGCAGTATTTT. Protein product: CASSLRGGPDTQYF.

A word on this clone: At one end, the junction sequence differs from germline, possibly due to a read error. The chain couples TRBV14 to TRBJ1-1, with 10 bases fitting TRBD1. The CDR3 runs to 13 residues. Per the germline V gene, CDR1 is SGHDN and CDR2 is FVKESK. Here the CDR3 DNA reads TGTGCCAGCAGCCTCCGGGACAGGGGTCTCTTGGGCTTT. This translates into CASSLRDRGLLGF.

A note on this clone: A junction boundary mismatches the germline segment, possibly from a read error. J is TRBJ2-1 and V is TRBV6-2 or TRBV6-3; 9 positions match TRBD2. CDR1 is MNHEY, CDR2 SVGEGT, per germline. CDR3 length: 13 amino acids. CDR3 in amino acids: CASSYGVAGVGIF. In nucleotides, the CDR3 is TGTGCCAGCAGTTACGGGGTAGCGGGAGTGGGGATCTTC.

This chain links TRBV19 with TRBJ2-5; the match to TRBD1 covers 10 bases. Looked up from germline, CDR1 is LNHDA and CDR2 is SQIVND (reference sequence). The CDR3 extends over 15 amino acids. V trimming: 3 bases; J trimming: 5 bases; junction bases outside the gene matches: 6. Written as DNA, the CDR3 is TGTGCCAGTAGTATGGAGGGACAGGGGTACGAGACCCAGTACTTC. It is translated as CASSMEGQGYETQYF.

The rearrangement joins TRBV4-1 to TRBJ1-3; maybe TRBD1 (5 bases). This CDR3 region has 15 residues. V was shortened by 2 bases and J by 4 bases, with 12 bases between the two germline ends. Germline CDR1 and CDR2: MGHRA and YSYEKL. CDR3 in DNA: TGCGCCAGCAGCCAACCCAGGGTGTCCGGAAACACCATATATTTT. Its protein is CASSQPRVSGNTIYF.

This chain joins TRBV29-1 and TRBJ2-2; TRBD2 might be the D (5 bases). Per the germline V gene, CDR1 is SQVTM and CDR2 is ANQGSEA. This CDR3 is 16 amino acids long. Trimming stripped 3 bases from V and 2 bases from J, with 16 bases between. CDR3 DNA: TGCAGCGTTGAGGGGTGGCTGGGAGAAAACACCGGGGAGCTGTTTTTT. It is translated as CSVEGWLGENTGELFF.

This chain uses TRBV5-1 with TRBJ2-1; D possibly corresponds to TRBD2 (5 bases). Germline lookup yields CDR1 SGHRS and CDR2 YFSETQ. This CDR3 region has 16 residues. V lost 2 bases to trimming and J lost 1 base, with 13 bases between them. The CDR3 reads CASSFLATQSYNEQFF. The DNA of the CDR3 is TGCGCCAGCAGCTTCTTAGCGACTCAGTCCTACAATGAGCAGTTCTTC.

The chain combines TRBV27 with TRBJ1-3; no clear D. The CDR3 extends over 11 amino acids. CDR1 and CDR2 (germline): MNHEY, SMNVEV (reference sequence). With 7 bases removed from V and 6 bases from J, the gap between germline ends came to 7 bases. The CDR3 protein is CASISQNTIYF. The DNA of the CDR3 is TGTGCCAGCATTTCACAAAACACCATATATTTT.

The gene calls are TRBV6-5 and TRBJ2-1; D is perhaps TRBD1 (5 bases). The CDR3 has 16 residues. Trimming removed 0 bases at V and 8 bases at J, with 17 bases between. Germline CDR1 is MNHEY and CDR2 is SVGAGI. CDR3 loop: CASSYSRGRTSDEQFF. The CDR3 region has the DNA TGTGCCAGCAGTTACTCTAGGGGCCGAACCAGCGATGAGCAGTTCTTC.

CDR3 sequence reads: CASSLVRTGGTDTQYF. The CDR3 DNA reads TGTGCCAGCAGCTTAGTTCGGACAGGGGGCACAGATACGCAGTATTTT. J is TRBJ2-3 and V is TRBV11-2; 9 nucleotides match TRBD1. The germline gives CDR1 SGHAT, CDR2 FQNNGV. V shed 1 base, J shed 1 base, and the junction held 3 bases outside the gene matches. The CDR3 is made up of 16 amino acids.